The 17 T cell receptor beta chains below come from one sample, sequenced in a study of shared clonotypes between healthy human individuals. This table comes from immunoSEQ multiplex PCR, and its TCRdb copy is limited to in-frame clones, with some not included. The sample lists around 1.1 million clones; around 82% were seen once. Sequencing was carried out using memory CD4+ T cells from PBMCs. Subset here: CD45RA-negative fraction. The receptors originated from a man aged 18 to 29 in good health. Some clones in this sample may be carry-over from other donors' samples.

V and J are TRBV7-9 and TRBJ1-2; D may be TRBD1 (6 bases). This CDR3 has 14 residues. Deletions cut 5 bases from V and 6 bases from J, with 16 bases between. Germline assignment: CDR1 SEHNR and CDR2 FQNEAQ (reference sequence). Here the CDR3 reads CASSRTQGRDGYTF. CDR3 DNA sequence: TGTGCCAGCAGCCGGACACAGGGTCGGGATGGCTACACCTTC.

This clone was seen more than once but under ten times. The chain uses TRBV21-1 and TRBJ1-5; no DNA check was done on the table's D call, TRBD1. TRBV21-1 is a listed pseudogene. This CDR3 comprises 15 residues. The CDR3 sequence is CASWVTGPSNQPQHF. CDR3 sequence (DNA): TGTGCCAGCTGGGTCACAGGGCCCTCCAATCAGCCCCAGCATTTT.

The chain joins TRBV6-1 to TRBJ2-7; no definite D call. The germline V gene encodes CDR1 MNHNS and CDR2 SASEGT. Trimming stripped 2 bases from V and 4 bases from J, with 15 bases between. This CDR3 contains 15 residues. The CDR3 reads CASSESWGSQYEQYF. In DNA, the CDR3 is TGTGCCAGCAGTGAAAGTTGGGGAAGCCAGTACGAGCAGTACTTC.

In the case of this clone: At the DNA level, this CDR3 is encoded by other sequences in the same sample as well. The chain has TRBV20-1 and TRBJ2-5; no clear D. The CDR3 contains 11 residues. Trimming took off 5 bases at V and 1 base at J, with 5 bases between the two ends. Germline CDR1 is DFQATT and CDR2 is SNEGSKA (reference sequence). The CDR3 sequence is CSALVQETQYF. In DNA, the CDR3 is TGCAGTGCTCTAGTCCAAGAGACCCAGTACTTC.

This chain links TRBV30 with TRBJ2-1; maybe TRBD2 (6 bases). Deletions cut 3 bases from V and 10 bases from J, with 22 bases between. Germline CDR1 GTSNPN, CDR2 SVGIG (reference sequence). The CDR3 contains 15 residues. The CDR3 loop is CAWSDFSGRLREQFF. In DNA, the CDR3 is TGTGCCTGGAGCGATTTTAGCGGCCGACTGCGGGAGCAGTTCTTC.

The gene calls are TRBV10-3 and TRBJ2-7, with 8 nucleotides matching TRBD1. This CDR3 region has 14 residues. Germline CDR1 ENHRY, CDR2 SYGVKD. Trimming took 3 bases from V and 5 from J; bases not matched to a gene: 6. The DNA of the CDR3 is TGTGCCATCAGTGAATGGACAGGGATTAACGAGCAGTACTTC. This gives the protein CAISEWTGINEQYF.

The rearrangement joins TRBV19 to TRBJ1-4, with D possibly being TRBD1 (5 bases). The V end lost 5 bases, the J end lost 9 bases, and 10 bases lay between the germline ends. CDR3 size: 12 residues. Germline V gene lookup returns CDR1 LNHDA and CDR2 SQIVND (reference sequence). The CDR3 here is CASSLQGQKLFF. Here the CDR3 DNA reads TGTGCCAGTAGTCTCCAGGGCCAAAAACTGTTTTTT.

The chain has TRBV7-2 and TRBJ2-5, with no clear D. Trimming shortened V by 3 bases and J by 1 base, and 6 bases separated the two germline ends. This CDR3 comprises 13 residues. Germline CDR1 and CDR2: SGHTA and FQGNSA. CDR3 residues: CASSLRSQETQYF. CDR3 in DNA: TGTGCCAGCAGCTTGCGGTCCCAAGAGACCCAGTACTTC.

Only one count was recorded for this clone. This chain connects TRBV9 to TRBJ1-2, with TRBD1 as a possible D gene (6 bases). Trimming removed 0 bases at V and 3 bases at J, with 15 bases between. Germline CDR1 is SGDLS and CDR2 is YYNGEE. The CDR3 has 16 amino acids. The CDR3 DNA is TGTGCCAGCAGCGTAGGCTGGGGGCGGCGGGACTATGGCTACACCTTC. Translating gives CASSVGWGRRDYGYTF.

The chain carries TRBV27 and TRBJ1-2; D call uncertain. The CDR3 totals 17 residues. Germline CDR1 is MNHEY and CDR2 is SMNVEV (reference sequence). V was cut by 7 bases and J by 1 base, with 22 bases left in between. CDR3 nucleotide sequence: TGTGCCAGCACTCCATACGGAACAGCGCTGAATAACTATGGCTACACCTTC. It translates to CASTPYGTALNNYGYTF.

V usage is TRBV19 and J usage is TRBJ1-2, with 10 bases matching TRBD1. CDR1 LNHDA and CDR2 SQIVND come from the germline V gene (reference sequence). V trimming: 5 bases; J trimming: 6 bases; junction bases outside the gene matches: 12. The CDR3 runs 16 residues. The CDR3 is CASSPRALTGGDGYTF. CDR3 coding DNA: TGTGCCAGTAGTCCGCGAGCTCTGACAGGGGGCGATGGCTACACCTTC.

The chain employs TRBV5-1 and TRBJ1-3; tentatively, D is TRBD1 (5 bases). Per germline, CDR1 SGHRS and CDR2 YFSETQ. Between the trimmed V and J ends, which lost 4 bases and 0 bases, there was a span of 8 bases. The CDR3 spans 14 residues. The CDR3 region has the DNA TGCGCCAGCAGCGACAGCAGCTCTGGAAACACCATATATTTT. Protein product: CASSDSSSGNTIYF.

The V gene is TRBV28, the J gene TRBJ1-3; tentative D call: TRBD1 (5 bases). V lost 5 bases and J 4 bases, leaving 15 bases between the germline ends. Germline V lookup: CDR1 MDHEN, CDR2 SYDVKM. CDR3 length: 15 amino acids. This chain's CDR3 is CASSLPGVYGNTIYF. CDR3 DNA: TGTGCCAGCAGTCTCCCGGGGGTGTACGGAAACACCATATATTTT.

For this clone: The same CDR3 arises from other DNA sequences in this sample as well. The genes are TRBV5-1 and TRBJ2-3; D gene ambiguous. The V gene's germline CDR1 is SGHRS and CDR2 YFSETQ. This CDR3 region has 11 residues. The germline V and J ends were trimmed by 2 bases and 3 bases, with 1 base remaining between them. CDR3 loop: CASSLTDTQYF. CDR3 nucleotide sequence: TGCGCCAGCAGCTTAACAGATACGCAGTATTTT.

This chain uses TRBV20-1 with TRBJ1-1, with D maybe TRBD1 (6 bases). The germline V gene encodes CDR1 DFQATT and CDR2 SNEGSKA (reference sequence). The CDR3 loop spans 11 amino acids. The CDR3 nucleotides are TGCAGGCCTACAGGGAGCACTGAAGCTTTCTTT. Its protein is CRPTGSTEAFF.

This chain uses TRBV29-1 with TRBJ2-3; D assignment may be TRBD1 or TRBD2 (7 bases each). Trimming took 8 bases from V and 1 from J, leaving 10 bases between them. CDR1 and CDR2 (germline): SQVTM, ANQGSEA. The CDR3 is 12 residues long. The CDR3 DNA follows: TGCAGCCCAGGGGGGGGCACAGATACGCAGTATTTT. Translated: CSPGGGTDTQYF.

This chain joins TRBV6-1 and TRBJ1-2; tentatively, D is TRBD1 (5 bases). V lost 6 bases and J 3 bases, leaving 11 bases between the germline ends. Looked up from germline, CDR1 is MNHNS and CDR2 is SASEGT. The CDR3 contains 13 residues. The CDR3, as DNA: TGTGCCAGCAGGACAGACTTTGACTATGGCTACACCTTC. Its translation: CASRTDFDYGYTF.